The 18 T cell receptor beta chains below all came from one sample that was sequenced in a study of molecular identifiers for immune sequencing clone quantification (dated by TCRdb to between 2018 and 2020). Libraries came from PCR. For sequencing, an Illumina HiSeq 4000 was employed. TCRdb handled the public reads itself, with Q25 trimming in fastp and clone calling in MiXCR, and kept productive beta chains. Each entry merges the rows of one CDR3 protein and shows their most common DNA and genes. The sample includes roughly 90,000 distinct CDR3 sequences, with 15% to 20% observed a single time. The top ten clonotypes cover 0.7% to 0.95% of the sample. Sample: naive CD8+ T cells from blood, with Jurkat cell RNA spiked in. The cell subset or site tag for this specimen amounts to: FACS-sorted CD8+CD4-CCR7+CD45RA+ naive T cells. These TCRs come from a human donor in good health. Some libraries in this study had Jurkat cell RNA spiked in.

This clonotype was seen at least ten times. The chain combines TRBV20-1 with TRBJ2-3; 9 bases fit TRBD2. The V and J ends lost 4 bases and 3 bases, in that order; junction bases with no gene match: 11. The CDR3 spans 16 residues. Germline V gene data show CDR1 as DFQATT and CDR2 as SNEGSKA (reference sequence). CDR3 loop: CSATGGSGRGTDTQYF. The DNA of the CDR3 is TGCAGTGCTACTGGTGGTAGCGGGAGAGGAACAGATACGCAGTATTTT.

V gene TRBV6-2 or TRBV6-3 combines with J gene TRBJ2-1; D remains ambiguous. CDR3 length equals 13 residues. V was cut by 4 bases and J by 4 bases, with 8 bases left in between. CDR1 is MNHEY, CDR2 SVGEGT, per germline. The CDR3 DNA reads TGTGCCAGCAGTTTTAAGGGATACAATGAGCAGTTCTTC. Its protein is CASSFKGYNEQFF.

This clonotype was seen ten or more times. The chain links TRBV7-9 to TRBJ2-7; the D is unclear. Trimming left V 4 bases short and J 0 bases short, with 16 bases between. Germline-derived CDR1 and CDR2 are SEHNR and FQNEAQ (reference sequence). This CDR3 has 16 amino acids. The CDR3 nucleotides are TGTGCCAGCAGCTCAAGACCAGGAATTTCCTCCTACGAGCAGTACTTC. Translating it yields CASSSRPGISSYEQYF.

This clonotype has a count of ten or more. This rearrangement joins TRBV30 to TRBJ2-5; 10 nucleotides agree with TRBD2. V lost 1 base and J lost 3; bases outside the gene matches: 8. The CDR3 is 16 residues long. Germline CDR1 GTSNPN, CDR2 SVGIG (reference sequence). CDR3 sequence: CAWSARFGLAEETQYF. The CDR3 nucleotides read TGTGCCTGGAGTGCCCGGTTTGGACTAGCGGAAGAGACCCAGTACTTC.

In its sample, this clonotype was seen many times. The V call is TRBV3-1, the J call TRBJ2-7, with a tentative D call TRBD1 (6 bases). This CDR3 has 16 residues. Between the trimmed V and J ends, which lost 8 bases and 9 bases, there was a span of 29 bases. In germline, CDR1 is LGHDT, CDR2 YNNKEL (reference sequence). This CDR3 is CASSSHSGDTSGRQYF. As DNA, the CDR3 is TGTGCCAGCTCGTCCCACTCCGGGGACACCTCGGGGAGGCAGTACTTC.

This clonotype has a count of ten or more. The chain joins TRBV7-3 to TRBJ2-1, with 7 bases identical to TRBD2. Germline lookup yields CDR1 SGHTA and CDR2 FQGTGA. V gave up 0 bases and J gave up 10 bases; unmatched junction bases: 6. This CDR3 has 14 residues. The CDR3: CASSLTVAGPEQFF. The CDR3 DNA reads TGTGCCAGCAGCTTAACGGTAGCGGGTCCCGAGCAGTTCTTC. The full variable domain, completed using reference TRBV7-3 and TRBJ2-1, is GAGVSQTPSNKVTEKGKYVELRCDPISGHTALYWYRQSLGQGPEFLIYFQGTGAADDSGLPNDRFFAVRPEGSVSTLKIQRTERGDSAVYLCASSLTVAGPEQFFGPGTRLTVL.

This clonotype was observed at least ten times. The rearrangement links TRBV5-8 to TRBJ2-7; perhaps TRBD2 as D (6 bases). V lost 0 bases and J 4 bases, leaving 14 bases between the germline ends. Germline V gene lookup returns CDR1 SGHTS and CDR2 YDEGEE. This CDR3 region has 15 residues. CDR3 in DNA: TGTGCCAGCAGCTTGGTTGCGGGGCCCCCATACGAGCAGTACTTC. Protein product: CASSLVAGPPYEQYF.

This clonotype was recorded many times. The chain links TRBV28 to TRBJ2-7; the match to TRBD2 covers 9 bases. The ends lost 3 bases at V and 5 bases at J; junction bases unmatched: 2. The CDR3 extends over 13 amino acids. Germline CDR1 reads MDHEN; CDR2 reads SYDVKM. The CDR3 nucleotides are TGTGCCAGCAGTTTGGGACTAGCCCACGAGCAGTACTTC. Its protein is CASSLGLAHEQYF.

This clonotype was seen at least ten times. The CDR3: CATKDSQETQYF. CDR3 bases: TGTGCCACCAAGGACAGCCAAGAGACCCAGTACTTC. The genes are TRBV28 and TRBJ2-5; possible D gene TRBD1, 6 bases. The length of the CDR3 is 12 residues. V lost 10 bases, J lost 1 base, and 10 bases lay in between. CDR1 is MDHEN, CDR2 SYDVKM, per germline. The entire variable domain, with the rest obtained from reference TRBV28 and TRBJ2-5, is as follows: DVKVTQSSRYLVKRTGEKVFLECVQDMDHENMFWYRQDPGLGLRLIYFSYDVKMKEKGDIPEGYSVSREKKERFSLILESASTNQTSMYLCATKDSQETQYFGPGTRLLVL.

This clonotype was detected ten times or more. CDR3 coding DNA: TGTGCCAGCAGCTTACTTCTTGAGCAGTTCTTC. Amino acid sequence: CASSLLLEQFF. The chain links TRBV7-8 to TRBJ2-1, with D uncertain. CDR3 length equals 11 residues. In germline, CDR1 is SGHVS, CDR2 FQNEAQ. Trimming left V 2 bases short and J 9 bases short, with 5 bases between.

This clonotype was counted at least ten times. The V gene is TRBV30, the J gene TRBJ2-1, with 9 bases identical to TRBD2. This CDR3 comprises 14 residues. The junction had 7 bases not matched to a gene; V was cut back by 2 bases and J by 8 bases. Germline assignment: CDR1 GTSNPN and CDR2 SVGIG (reference sequence). As DNA, the CDR3 is TGTGCCTGGAGTCCCGGACTAGCGACCGATGAGCAGTTCTTC. This translates into CAWSPGLATDEQFF.

The chain uses TRBV30 and TRBJ1-1; TRBD1 is a possible D gene (5 bases). Germline-derived CDR1 and CDR2 are GTSNPN and SVGIG (reference sequence). The CDR3 is 14 residues long. Between the trimmed V and J ends, which lost 3 bases and 4 bases, there was a span of 15 bases. The CDR3 coding sequence is TGTGCCTGGAGGTTGGGGCTATATTCCACTGAAGCTTTCTTT. This encodes CAWRLGLYSTEAFF.

This clonotype was picked up many times. This chain connects TRBV29-1 to TRBJ1-1, with D perhaps matching TRBD1 (5 bases). Germline CDR1 SQVTM, CDR2 ANQGSEA. Trimming removed 7 bases at V and 4 bases at J, with 16 bases between. This CDR3 region has 13 residues. CDR3 sequence (DNA): TGCAGCGGGTTGGGGGGAGGAGGCACTGAAGCTTTCTTT. It translates to CSGLGGGGTEAFF.

J is TRBJ1-1 and V is TRBV11-2; 11 positions agree with TRBD1. Germline V lookup: CDR1 SGHAT, CDR2 FQNNGV. The CDR3 spans 15 residues. Unmatched junction bases numbered 6, after V lost 3 bases and J lost 6 bases. CDR3 amino acids: CASSFLGQGAAEAFF. The DNA for the CDR3 is TGTGCCAGCAGCTTTCTAGGACAGGGGGCCGCTGAAGCTTTCTTT.

This clonotype was picked up a small number of times. J is TRBJ2-1 and V is TRBV3-1; no firm D call. The length of the CDR3 is 15 residues. V was shortened by 0 bases and J by 7 bases, with 13 bases between the two germline ends. Germline V CDR1 and CDR2: LGHDT, YNNKEL (reference sequence). The CDR3 DNA sequence: TGTGCCAGCAGCCAAGACTGGTGGGGTTTGAATGAGCAGTTCTTC. This sequence encodes CASSQDWWGLNEQFF.

This clonotype came up many times. The chain recombines TRBV7-9 with TRBJ2-1; TRBD1 is a possible D gene (5 bases). Germline CDR1 reads SEHNR; CDR2 reads FQNEAQ (reference sequence). The V gene lost 4 bases and the J gene lost 3 bases, with 22 bases spanning the gap. This CDR3 comprises 18 residues. Here the CDR3 DNA reads TGTGCCAGCAGCTATAACCCCCGACAGACTGAGGACTACAATGAGCAGTTCTTC. The encoded protein is CASSYNPRQTEDYNEQFF. The full variable domain, its missing parts supplied by reference TRBV7-9 and TRBJ2-1, is DTGVSQNPRHKITKRGQNVTFRCDPISEHNRLYWYRQTLGQGPEFLTYFQNEAQLEKSRLLSDRFSAERPKGSFSTLEIQRTEQGDSAMYLCASSYNPRQTEDYNEQFFGPGTRLTVL.

As concerns this clonotype: With a much larger clone just one base away, this may be a read error. The conserved phenylalanine or tryptophan normally closing the CDR3 is absent here, so this likely arose from a read error. This chain joins TRBV7-9 and TRBJ2-3; 7 bases align to TRBD1. V dropped 7 bases and J dropped 5; count of bases not matched to a gene: 9. Germline assignment: CDR1 SEHNR and CDR2 FQNEAQ (reference sequence). CDR3 size: 14 residues. Here the CDR3 DNA reads TGTGCCAGCAACTCCAAAGGACAGGAAGATACGCAGTATTTG. Its protein is CASNSKGQEDTQYL.

Ten or more counts support this clonotype. The gene calls are TRBV12-3 or TRBV12-4 and TRBJ1-1; D perhaps matches TRBD1 (5 bases). V lost 7 bases to trimming and J lost 1 base, with 13 bases between them. The CDR3 has 14 residues. The CDR3 spells CASTPGLTNTEAFF. The CDR3 bases are TGTGCCAGCACCCCGGGGCTGACGAACACTGAAGCTTTCTTT.